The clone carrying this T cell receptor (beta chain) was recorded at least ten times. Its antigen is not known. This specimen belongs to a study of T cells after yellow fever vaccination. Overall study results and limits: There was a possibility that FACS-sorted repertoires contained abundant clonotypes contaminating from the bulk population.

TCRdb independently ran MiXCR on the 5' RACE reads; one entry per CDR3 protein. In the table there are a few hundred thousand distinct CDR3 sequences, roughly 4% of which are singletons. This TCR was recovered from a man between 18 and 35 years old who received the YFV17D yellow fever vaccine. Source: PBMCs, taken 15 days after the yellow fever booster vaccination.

Here the CDR3 reads CASSLEVNPEQFF. For the CDR3, the DNA is TGTGCCAGCAGTTTAGAAGTCAACCCTGAGCAGTTCTTC. The chain couples TRBV12-3 or TRBV12-4 to TRBJ2-1; D ambiguous. The CDR3 loop spans 13 amino acids. The V gene lost 1 base and the J gene lost 9 bases, with 10 bases spanning the gap.